The T cell receptor beta chain described here comes from a study of blood T cell repertoires in COVID-19. Germline V gene data show CDR1 as MNHEY and CDR2 as SVGAGI. This CDR3 is built from 14 residues. The V and J ends lost 0 bases and 5 bases respectively, with 10 bases between them. In the source study's methods: Quantification of nucleated cells was approximated via reference gene primer amplification. Repertoires were generated with immunoSEQ multiplex PCR, while TCRdb's copy carries only in-frame clones and drops some. That table furnishes V, J and clone size, whereas the DNA furnished D and trimming. The profile shows tens of thousands of clones, approximately 88% of them singletons.

This sequence originates from a human donor in a cohort sampled during active COVID-19. Sequenced input: peripheral blood. The chain has TRBV6-5 and TRBJ1-2; maybe TRBD1 (5 bases). The CDR3 sequence: CASSYSKQAYGYTF. CDR3 in DNA: TGTGCCAGCAGTTACTCGAAACAGGCGTATGGCTACACCTTC.